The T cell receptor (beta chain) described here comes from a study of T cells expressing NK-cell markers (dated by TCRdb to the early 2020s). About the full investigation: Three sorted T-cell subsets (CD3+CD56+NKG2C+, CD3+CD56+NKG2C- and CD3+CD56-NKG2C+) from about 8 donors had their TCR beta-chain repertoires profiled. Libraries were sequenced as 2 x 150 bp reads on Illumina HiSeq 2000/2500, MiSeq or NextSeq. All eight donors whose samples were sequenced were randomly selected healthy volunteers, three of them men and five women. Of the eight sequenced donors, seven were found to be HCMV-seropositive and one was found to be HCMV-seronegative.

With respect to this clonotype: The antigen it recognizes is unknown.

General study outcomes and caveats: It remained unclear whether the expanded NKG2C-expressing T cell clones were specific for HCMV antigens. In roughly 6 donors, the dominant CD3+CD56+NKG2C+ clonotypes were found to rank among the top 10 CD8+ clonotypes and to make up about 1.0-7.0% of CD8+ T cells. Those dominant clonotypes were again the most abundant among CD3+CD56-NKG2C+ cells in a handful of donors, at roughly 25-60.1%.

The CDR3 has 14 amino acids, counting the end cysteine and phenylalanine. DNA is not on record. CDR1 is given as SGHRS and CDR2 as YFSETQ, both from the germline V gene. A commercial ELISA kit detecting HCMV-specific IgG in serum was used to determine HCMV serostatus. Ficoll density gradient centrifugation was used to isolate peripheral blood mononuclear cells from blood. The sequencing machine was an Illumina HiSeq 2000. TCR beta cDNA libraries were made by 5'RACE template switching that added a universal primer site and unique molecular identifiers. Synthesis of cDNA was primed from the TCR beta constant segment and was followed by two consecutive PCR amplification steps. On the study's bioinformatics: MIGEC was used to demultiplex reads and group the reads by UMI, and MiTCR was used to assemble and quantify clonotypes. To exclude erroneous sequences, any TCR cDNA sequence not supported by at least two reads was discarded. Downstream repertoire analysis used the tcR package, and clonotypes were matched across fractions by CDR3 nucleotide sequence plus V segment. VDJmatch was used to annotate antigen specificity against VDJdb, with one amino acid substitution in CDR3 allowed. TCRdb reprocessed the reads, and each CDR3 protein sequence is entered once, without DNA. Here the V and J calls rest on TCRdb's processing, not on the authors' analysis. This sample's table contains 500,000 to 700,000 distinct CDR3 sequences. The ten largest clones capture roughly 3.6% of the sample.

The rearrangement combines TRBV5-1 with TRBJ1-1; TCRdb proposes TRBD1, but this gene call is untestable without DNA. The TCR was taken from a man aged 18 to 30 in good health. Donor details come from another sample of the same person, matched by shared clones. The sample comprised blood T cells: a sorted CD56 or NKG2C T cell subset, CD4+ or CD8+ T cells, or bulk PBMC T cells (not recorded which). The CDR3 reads CASSRGHPNTEAFF.